This T cell receptor (beta chain) was identified during a study of control samples from healthy donors and cancer patients. The repertoire was sequenced with immunoSEQ multiplex PCR; TCRdb's copy has only in-frame clones and lacks some. The data contain more than 150,000 clones, 85% to 95% of them seen just once; the ten biggest clones take up more than 2%. V was trimmed by 4 bases and J by 0 bases, leaving 6 bases between them. Per the germline V gene, CDR1 is WNHNN and CDR2 is SYGVQD (reference sequence). The CDR3 has 14 amino acids. Material for sequencing was blood. The chain has TRBV10-1 and TRBJ2-2; D not resolved. The receptor was isolated from a man between 50 and 59 years old in good health. The CDR3 coding sequence is TGCGCCAGCAGTGGTGATCCGAACACCGGGGAGCTGTTTTTT. This gives the protein CASSGDPNTGELFF.